This is a list of T cell receptor beta chains from one sample in a study of OX40 agonist ivuxolimab in advanced cancers. Libraries were prepared by immunoSEQ multiplex PCR; TCRdb keeps only in-frame clonotypes and omits some of them. This table holds roughly 87,000 clones, 92% found once. The source was CD4+ or CD8+ T cells sorted from blood, collected in a trial of the OX40 agonist ivuxolimab. The source of these receptors is an adult with an advanced solid tumor such as melanoma, head and neck, liver or kidney cancer. CDR3s include the opening cysteine and the closing phenylalanine or tryptophan. Each record gives: clone size, V gene, D gene, J gene, CDR3 DNA, CDR3 protein. The D gene is left open where the match is weak. Where a row states a size, it is once, few, many or the class of an expanded clone; other rows omit it.

abundance: -; v_gene: TRBV4-1; d_gene: -; j_gene: TRBJ1-2; CDR3nt: TGCGCCAGCAGCTCCCCCCCGGGACAAGCTTATGGCTACACCTTC; CDR3aa: CASSSPPGQAYGYTF
abundance: -; v_gene: TRBV6-5; d_gene: TRBD2; j_gene: TRBJ2-7; CDR3nt: TGTGCCAGCAGTTTTACTAGCGGGGCCTACGAGCAGTACTTC; CDR3aa: CASSFTSGAYEQYF
abundance: once; v_gene: TRBV6-1; d_gene: TRBD1; j_gene: TRBJ2-7; CDR3nt: TGTGCCAGCAGTGATTTCAGGGGGCCTAGCGAGCAGTACTTC; CDR3aa: CASSDFRGPSEQYF
abundance: -; v_gene: TRBV27; d_gene: -; j_gene: TRBJ2-3; CDR3nt: TGTGCCAGCAGTTTTTTTTCGGGGGACCAAAACCCCACAGATACGCAGTATTTT; CDR3aa: CASSFFSGDQNPTDTQYF
abundance: once; v_gene: TRBV27; d_gene: TRBD1; j_gene: TRBJ1-1; CDR3nt: TGTGCCAGCAGTCCTCAGGGGGCGAGCACTGAAGCTTTCTTT; CDR3aa: CASSPQGASTEAFF
abundance: -; v_gene: TRBV6-1; d_gene: TRBD1; j_gene: TRBJ2-1; CDR3nt: TGTGCCAGCAGTGACGCGACAGGGAGTATCAATGAGCAGTTCTTC; CDR3aa: CASSDATGSINEQFF
abundance: -; v_gene: TRBV6-5; d_gene: TRBD1; j_gene: TRBJ2-1; CDR3nt: TGTGCCAGCAGTTATTTAGGGGGCCCCTACAATGAGCAGTTCTTC; CDR3aa: CASSYLGGPYNEQFF
abundance: -; v_gene: TRBV6-6; d_gene: -; j_gene: TRBJ1-1; CDR3nt: TGTGCCAGCAGTCGGATTGGGGGAAACACTGAAGCTTTCTTT; CDR3aa: CASSRIGGNTEAFF
abundance: -; v_gene: TRBV7-9; d_gene: -; j_gene: TRBJ2-7; CDR3nt: TGTGCCAGCAGCTCGAGCGAGGGCTACGAGCAGTACTTC; CDR3aa: CASSSSEGYEQYF
abundance: -; v_gene: TRBV4-2; d_gene: -; j_gene: TRBJ2-7; CDR3nt: TGTGCCAGCAGCCAAGGGGACACCGACTACGAGCAGTACTTC; CDR3aa: CASSQGDTDYEQYF
abundance: -; v_gene: TRBV27; d_gene: -; j_gene: TRBJ2-1; CDR3nt: TGTGCCAGCCGCCAGGCCGTCATGGCGGACAATGAGCAGTTCTTC; CDR3aa: CASRQAVMADNEQFF
abundance: -; v_gene: TRBV4-1; d_gene: -; j_gene: TRBJ2-7; CDR3nt: TGCGCCAGCAGCCAAGAGACCACCTACGAGCAGTACTTC; CDR3aa: CASSQETTYEQYF
abundance: -; v_gene: TRBV7-9; d_gene: -; j_gene: TRBJ2-2; CDR3nt: TGTGCCAGCAGCAAAAAGAACACCGGGGAGCTGTTTTTT; CDR3aa: CASSKKNTGELFF
abundance: -; v_gene: TRBV4-1; d_gene: -; j_gene: TRBJ2-5; CDR3nt: TGCGCCAGCAGCCAAGGACTGAATCAAGAGACCCAGTACTTC; CDR3aa: CASSQGLNQETQYF
abundance: -; v_gene: TRBV7-7; d_gene: -; j_gene: TRBJ1-1; CDR3nt: TGTGCTAGCAGCCCCCCCGGTTTAGACGGGAACACTGAAGCTTTCTTT; CDR3aa: CASSPPGLDGNTEAFF
abundance: -; v_gene: TRBV5-6; d_gene: -; j_gene: TRBJ2-7; CDR3nt: TGTGCCAGCAGCTTCGCAGGGGAGGACTACGAGCAGTACTTC; CDR3aa: CASSFAGEDYEQYF